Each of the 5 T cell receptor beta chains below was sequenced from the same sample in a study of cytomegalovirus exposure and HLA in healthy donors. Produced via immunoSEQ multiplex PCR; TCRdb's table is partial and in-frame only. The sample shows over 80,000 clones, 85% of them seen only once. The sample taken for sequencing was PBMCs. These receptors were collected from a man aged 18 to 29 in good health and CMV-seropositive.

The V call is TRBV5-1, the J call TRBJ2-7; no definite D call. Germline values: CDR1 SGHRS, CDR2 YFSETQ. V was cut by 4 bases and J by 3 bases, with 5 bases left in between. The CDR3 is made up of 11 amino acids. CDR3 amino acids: CASSGSYEQYF. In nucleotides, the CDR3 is TGCGCCAGCAGCGGCAGCTACGAGCAGTACTTC.

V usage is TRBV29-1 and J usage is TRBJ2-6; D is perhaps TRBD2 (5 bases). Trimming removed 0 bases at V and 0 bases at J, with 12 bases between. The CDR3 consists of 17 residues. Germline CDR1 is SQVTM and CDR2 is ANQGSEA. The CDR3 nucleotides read TGCAGCGTTGAAGAGACCAGGACTCCCTCTGGGGCCAACGTCCTGACTTTC. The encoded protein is CSVEETRTPSGANVLTF. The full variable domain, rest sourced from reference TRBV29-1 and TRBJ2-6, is SAVISQKPSRDICQRGTSLTIQCQVDSQVTMMFWYRQQPGQSLTLIATANQGSEATYESGFVIDKFPISRPNLTFSTLTVSNMSPEDSSIYLCSVEETRTPSGANVLTFGAGSRLTVL.

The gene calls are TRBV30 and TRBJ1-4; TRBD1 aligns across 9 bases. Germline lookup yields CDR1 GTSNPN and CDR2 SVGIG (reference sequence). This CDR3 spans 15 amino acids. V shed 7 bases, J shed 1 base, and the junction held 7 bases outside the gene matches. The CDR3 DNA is TGTGCCTTACAGGGGGCGATGGGAACTAATGAAAAACTGTTTTTT. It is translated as CALQGAMGTNEKLFF.

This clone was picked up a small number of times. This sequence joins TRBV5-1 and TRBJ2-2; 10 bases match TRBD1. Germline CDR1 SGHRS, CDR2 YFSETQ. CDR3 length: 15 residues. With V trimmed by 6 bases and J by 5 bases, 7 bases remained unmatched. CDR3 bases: TGCGCCAGCAACCCGACAGGGGGCAAGACCGGGGAGCTGTTTTTT. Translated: CASNPTGGKTGELFF.

CDR3 nucleotides: TGTGCCAGTAGCCAAGGACAGGACATCTCCTACAATGAGCAGTTCTTC. It codes for CASSQGQDISYNEQFF. V is TRBV19 and J is TRBJ2-1; 7 nucleotides align to TRBD1. Unmatched junction bases numbered 8, after V lost 6 bases and J lost 0 bases. CDR3 length equals 16 residues. Germline CDR1 reads LNHDA; CDR2 reads SQIVND (reference sequence).